This TCR beta chain was identified in a study of monozygotic twins with inflammatory bowel disease. Input per TCR library consisted of about 3.5 ug of total RNA. TCRdb reanalyzed the 5' RACE reads and collapses them to one entry per CDR3 protein, without DNA. Its table records approximately 160,000 distinct CDR3 sequences. Germline V gene sequence: CDR1 DFQATT, CDR2 SNEGSKA (reference sequence). The CDR3 has 13 amino acids. Study-wide results and limits: The sharing of clonotypes with others was lower in IBD patients than in healthy twins, especially with disease activity. Healthy co-twins, by inverse Simpson, had higher TCRbeta diversity than their siblings with IBD.

As concerns this clonotype: Antigen specificity is unknown.

The template was total RNA from whole blood, with no T cell sorting. Sequencing was carried out using blood. This receptor was taken from a human donor with ulcerative colitis or Crohn's disease, or a healthy co-twin of an affected twin (not recorded which). The chain is built from TRBV20-1 and TRBJ1-2; the D call from TCRdb, TRBD1, cannot be confirmed without DNA. This chain's CDR3 is CSARLEGAYGYTF.